This TCR beta chain was retrieved from a study of cytomegalovirus exposure and HLA in healthy donors. Across the whole study: Drawn from HLA-typed donors, around 85 million unique TCRs were held in an early data release.

The CDR3 totals 13 residues. Germline V gene data show CDR1 as LGHNA and CDR2 as YNFKEQ. V was shortened by 1 base and J by 8 bases, with 9 bases between the two germline ends. Both 60 Vbeta primers and 13 Jbeta primers went into the PCR. Assay: immunoSEQ multiplex PCR; the TCRdb copy retains only in-frame clones and omits some. The sample carries fewer than 200,000 clones, around 80% recorded once. As concerns this clone: Its antigen is not identified.

Study conclusions and caveats: In a later analysis, HLA-associated beta chains showed higher expansion and lower generation probabilities than comparable chains. Most CMV-associated TCR beta chains were later found to appear HLA-restricted.

J is TRBJ2-4 and V is TRBV4-2, with D perhaps matching TRBD2 (6 bases). Sequencing was carried out using PBMCs. The TCR was taken from a man aged 18 to 29 in good health and CMV-seropositive. For the CDR3, the DNA is TGTGCCAGCAGCCAAGGATGGGGGGACATTCAGTACTTC. Its protein is CASSQGWGDIQYF.